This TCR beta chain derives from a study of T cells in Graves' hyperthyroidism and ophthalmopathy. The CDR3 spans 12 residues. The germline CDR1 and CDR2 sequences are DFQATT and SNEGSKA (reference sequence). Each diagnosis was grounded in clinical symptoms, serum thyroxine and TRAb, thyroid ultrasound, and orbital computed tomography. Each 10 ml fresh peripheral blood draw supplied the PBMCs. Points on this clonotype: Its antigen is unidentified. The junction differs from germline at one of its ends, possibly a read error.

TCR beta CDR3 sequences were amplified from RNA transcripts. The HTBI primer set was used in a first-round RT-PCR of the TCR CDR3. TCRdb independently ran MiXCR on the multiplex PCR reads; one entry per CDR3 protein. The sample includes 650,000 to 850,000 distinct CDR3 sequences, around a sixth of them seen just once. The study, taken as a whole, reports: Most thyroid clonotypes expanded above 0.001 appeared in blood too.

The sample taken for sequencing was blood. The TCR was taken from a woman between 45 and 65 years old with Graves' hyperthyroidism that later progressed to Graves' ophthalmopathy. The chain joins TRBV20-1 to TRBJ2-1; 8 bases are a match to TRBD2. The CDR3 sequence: CSASPGGASVVF. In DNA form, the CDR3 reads TGCAGTGCTAGTCCGGGGGGGGCCAGTGTGGTCTTC.